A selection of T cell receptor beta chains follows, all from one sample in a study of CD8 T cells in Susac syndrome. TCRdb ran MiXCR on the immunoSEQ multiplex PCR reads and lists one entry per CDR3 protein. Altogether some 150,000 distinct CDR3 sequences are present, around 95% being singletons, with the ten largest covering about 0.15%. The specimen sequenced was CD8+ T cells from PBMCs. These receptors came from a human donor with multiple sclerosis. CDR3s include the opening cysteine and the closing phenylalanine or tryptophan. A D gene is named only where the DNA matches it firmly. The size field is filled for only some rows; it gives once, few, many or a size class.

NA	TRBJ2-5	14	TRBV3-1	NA	CASSQDRIVETQYF	TGTGCCAGCAGCCAAGATCGCATCGTAGAGACCCAGTACTTC
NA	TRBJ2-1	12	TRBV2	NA	CASSSFVGEQFF	TGTGCCAGCAGTAGTTTTGTAGGTGAGCAGTTCTTC
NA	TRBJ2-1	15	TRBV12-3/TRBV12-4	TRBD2	CASSGLAGVYNEQFF	TGTGCCAGCAGTGGACTAGCGGGGGTCTACAATGAGCAGTTCTTC
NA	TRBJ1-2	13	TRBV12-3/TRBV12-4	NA	CASSSDAGYGYTF	TGTGCCAGCAGCTCAGACGCTGGGTATGGCTACACCTTC
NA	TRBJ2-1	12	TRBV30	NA	CAWMALSDEQFF	TGTGCCTGGATGGCACTCTCCGATGAGCAGTTCTTC
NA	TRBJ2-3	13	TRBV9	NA	CASGGASRDTQYF	TGTGCCAGCGGGGGGGCCTCCCGAGATACGCAGTATTTT
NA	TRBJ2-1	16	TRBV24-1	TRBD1	CATSDHRQGALNEQFF	TGTGCCACCAGTGATCATAGACAGGGGGCATTGAATGAGCAGTTCTTC
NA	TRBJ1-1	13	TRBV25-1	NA	CASSEGTIGRAFF	TGTGCCAGCAGTGAAGGGACAATTGGGAGGGCTTTCTTT
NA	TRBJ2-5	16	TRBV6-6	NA	CASSYSAIPNEETQYF	TGTGCCAGCAGTTACTCGGCAATACCCAATGAAGAGACCCAGTACTTC
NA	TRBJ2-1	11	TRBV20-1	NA	CSASSGVNKFF	TGCAGTGCTAGCTCTGGGGTTAACAAGTTCTTC
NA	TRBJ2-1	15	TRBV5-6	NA	CASSLGDNVYNEQFF	TGTGCCAGCAGCTTAGGAGACAACGTCTACAATGAGCAGTTCTTC
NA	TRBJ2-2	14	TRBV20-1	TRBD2	CSVPGSGVLGELFF	TGCAGTGTCCCAGGGAGCGGGGTTCTCGGGGAGCTGTTTTTT
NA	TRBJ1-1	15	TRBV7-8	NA	CASSTPQGLNTEAFF	TGTGCCAGCAGTACACCACAGGGTTTGAACACTGAAGCTTTCTTT
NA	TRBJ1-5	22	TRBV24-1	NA	CATSDLLVPGPTREYSNQPQHF	TGTGCCACCAGTGATTTGCTAGTTCCGGGGCCAACGAGAGAATATAGCAATCAGCCCCAGCATTTT
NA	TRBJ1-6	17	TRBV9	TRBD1	CASSANRDSSYNSPLHF	TGTGCCAGCAGCGCAAACCGGGACAGCTCCTATAATTCACCCCTCCACTTT
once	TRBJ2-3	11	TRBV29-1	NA	CSVDNSDTQYF	TGCAGCGTTGATAACTCAGATACGCAGTATTTT
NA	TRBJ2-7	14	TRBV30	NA	CAWKWDPRVSEQYF	TGTGCCTGGAAATGGGACCCACGAGTCTCCGAGCAGTACTTC